This T cell receptor beta chain originates from a study of blood T cell repertoires in COVID-19. In the study overall: Collection of acute and convalescent COVID-19 samples took place in the United States, Italy and Spain. Sources were T cells, B-cell-depleted T cells, or PBMCs; the material itself was cDNA or gDNA.

Authors' processing steps: The authors estimated nucleated cell counts from reference gene primer amplification. The data were produced by immunoSEQ multiplex PCR, yet TCRdb's version contains in-frame clones alone and is incomplete. D and trimming come from the DNA, and the V and J calls and clone size come from that table. The profile covers around 170,000 clones, with around three quarters appearing a single time and 6.5% taken by the ten largest. Per germline, CDR1 KGHSH and CDR2 LQKENI. The V gene end was trimmed by 4 bases and the J gene end by 4 bases; junction bases not matched to a gene: 4. The CDR3 is 14 residues long.

The V call is TRBV18, the J call TRBJ1-1; 9 bases are shared with TRBD1. The sequencing input was peripheral blood. The receptor's source is a man aged 70-80 years with active or convalescent COVID-19. CDR3 loop: CASSLDRGATEAFF. CDR3 coding DNA: TGTGCCAGCTCACTCGACAGGGGGGCCACTGAAGCTTTCTTT.